These 29 T cell receptor beta chains were sequenced from one sample in a study of cytomegalovirus exposure and HLA in healthy donors. With 60 Vbeta and 13 Jbeta primers, the PCR was carried out. Some clones are missing from TCRdb's copy, which holds only in-frame ones; the method was immunoSEQ multiplex PCR. The sample consists of fewer than 150,000 clones, about four fifths of them appearing once. Source material: PBMCs. The receptors come from a man under 40 in good health.

This chain links TRBV28 with TRBJ1-2, with D possibly being TRBD1 (6 bases). The germline V gene encodes CDR1 MDHEN and CDR2 SYDVKM. The germline V and J ends were trimmed by 3 bases and 0 bases, with 17 bases remaining between them. The CDR3 is 17 amino acids. CDR3 in amino acids: CASSLAGVGTSNYGYTF. The CDR3 DNA follows: TGTGCCAGCAGTTTGGCAGGGGTTGGAACCTCTAACTATGGCTACACCTTC.

The CDR3 protein is CASSYSPDRAGNTIYF. The DNA for the CDR3 is TGTGCCAGCAGTTACTCCCCCGACAGGGCTGGAAACACCATATATTTT. The chain joins TRBV6-5 to TRBJ1-3, with 7 bases identical to TRBD1. CDR1 and CDR2 from the germline V gene are MNHEY and SVGAGI. CDR3 length: 16 amino acids. V gave up 0 bases and J gave up 2 bases; unmatched junction bases: 4.

The genes are TRBV19 and TRBJ2-3; D possibly corresponds to TRBD1 (6 bases). V lost 3 bases and J 9 bases, leaving 16 bases between the germline ends. CDR1 LNHDA and CDR2 SQIVND come from the germline V gene (reference sequence). The CDR3 has 14 residues. CDR3 nucleotide sequence: TGTGCCAGTAGTATCCTTACCACAGGGTCGACGCAGTATTTT. It translates to CASSILTTGSTQYF.

The chain joins TRBV13 to TRBJ2-1, with D unclear. There are 18 residues in the CDR3. V lost 0 bases, J lost 0 bases, and 15 bases lay in between. Per the germline V gene, CDR1 is PRHDT and CDR2 is FYEKMQ (reference sequence). The CDR3: CASSLGPGILLSYNEQFF. In DNA, the CDR3 is TGTGCCAGCAGCTTAGGGCCAGGTATACTTCTCTCCTACAATGAGCAGTTCTTC. Full variable domain (missing parts from reference TRBV13 and TRBJ2-1): AAGVIQSPRHLIKEKRETATLKCYPIPRHDTVYWYQQGPGQDPQFLISFYEKMQSDKGSIPDRFSAQQFSDYHSELNMSSLELGDSALYFCASSLGPGILLSYNEQFFGPGTRLTVL.

J is TRBJ2-5 and V is TRBV5-6; 8 bases are a match to TRBD1. Unmatched junction bases numbered 6, after V lost 0 bases and J lost 5 bases. From germline, CDR1 is SGHDT and CDR2 YYEEEE. CDR3 size: 15 residues. The CDR3, as DNA: TGTGCCAGCAGCTTGGCAACAGGGGGTGGGGAGACCCAGTACTTC. Its translation is CASSLATGGGETQYF.

A remark on this clone: At one end the junction does not follow the germline gene, possibly because of a read error. The V gene is TRBV7-9, the J gene TRBJ2-2; D uncertain. The CDR3 runs to 13 residues. The germline V gene has CDR1 SEHNR and CDR2 FQNEAQ (reference sequence). The CDR3 region has the DNA TGTTCCAGCAGCTTATCATCCACCGGGGAGCTGTTTTTT. Encoded protein: CSSSLSSTGELFF.

V and J are TRBV6-1 and TRBJ1-3; tentatively, D is TRBD1 (5 bases). This CDR3 contains 17 residues. From germline, CDR1 is MNHNS and CDR2 SASEGT. V gave up 1 base and J gave up 2 bases, with 15 bases separating them. CDR3 DNA: TGTGCCAGCAGTGAAGAAGGGAGGAGGGGTGCTGGAAACACCATATATTTT. It yields the protein CASSEEGRRGAGNTIYF.

This clone was counted once. The rearrangement links TRBV9 to TRBJ2-7; 9 nucleotides match TRBD2. V was pared by 6 bases and J by 7 bases, with 11 bases of the junction left unmatched. The CDR3 loop spans 14 amino acids. Germline values: CDR1 SGDLS, CDR2 YYNGEE. CDR3 sequence reads: CASNPSSGTGEQYF. For the CDR3, the DNA is TGTGCCAGCAACCCGTCTAGCGGGACGGGGGAGCAGTACTTC. The variable domain in full, completed from reference TRBV9 and TRBJ2-7, reads DSGVTQTPKHLITATGQRVTLRCSPRSGDLSVYWYQQSLDQGLQFLIQYYNGEERAKGNILERFSAQQFPDLHSELNLSSLELGDSALYFCASNPSSGTGEQYFGPGTRLTVT.

DNA for the CDR3: TGTGCCAGAAGCGTACGGGTTTCTAGCGACTCCTACGAGCAGTACTTC. This translates into CARSVRVSSDSYEQYF. V and J are TRBV5-3 and TRBJ2-7, with D perhaps TRBD2 (6 bases). TRBV5-3 is an ORF, with its function uncertain. This CDR3 spans 16 amino acids. V was pared by 4 bases and J by 0 bases, with 17 bases between.

The chain is built from TRBV5-1 and TRBJ2-7; 15 nucleotides agree with TRBD2. The trim removed 4 bases at V and 4 bases at J, leaving 6 bases unmatched. CDR3 length: 16 residues. Germline-derived CDR1 and CDR2 are SGHRS and YFSETQ. This chain's CDR3 is CASSTGLAGGVYEQYF. The DNA for the CDR3 is TGCGCCAGCAGCACCGGACTAGCGGGAGGGGTATACGAGCAGTACTTC.

The genes are TRBV7-8 and TRBJ2-5, with 8 bases matching TRBD1. J gave up 4 bases and V 5 bases, and 3 bases lay outside the gene matches. Germline CDR1 is SGHVS and CDR2 is FQNEAQ. The CDR3 covers 13 residues. The CDR3 coding sequence is TGTGCCAGCAGCCCCAGGGGGCTAGAGACCCAGTACTTC. This sequence encodes CASSPRGLETQYF.

This rearrangement joins TRBV15 to TRBJ1-4, with D possibly matching TRBD1 (5 bases). V was clipped by 0 bases and J by 6 bases, with 8 bases between them. Germline V gives CDR1 LNHNV, CDR2 YYDKDF (reference sequence). This CDR3 comprises 14 residues. CDR3 sequence: CATSRDRGDEKLFF. DNA of the CDR3: TGTGCCACCAGCAGAGATCGGGGGGATGAAAAACTGTTTTTT. Supplemented by reference TRBV15 and TRBJ1-4, the full variable domain reads DAMVIQNPRYQVTQFGKPVTLSCSQTLNHNVMYWYQQKSSQAPKLLFHYYDKDFNNEADTPDNFQSRRPNTSFCFLDIRSPGLGDTAMYLCATSRDRGDEKLFFGSGTQLSVL.

The chain combines TRBV5-1 with TRBJ2-3; TRBD2 matches at 14 bases. The germline CDR1 and CDR2 sequences are SGHRS and YFSETQ. Trimming cost V 0 bases and J 0 bases; bases outside gene matches: 9. The CDR3 is 20 amino acids. The CDR3 nucleotides are TGCGCCAGCAGCTTGGCCAAAGGGACTAGCGGGAGTTGGAGCACAGATACGCAGTATTTT. This codes for CASSLAKGTSGSWSTDTQYF.

J is TRBJ2-1 and V is TRBV13; 7 nucleotides line up with TRBD2. Germline V gene data show CDR1 as PRHDT and CDR2 as FYEKMQ (reference sequence). V lost 0 bases to trimming and J lost 8 bases; unmatched junction nucleotides: 13. The CDR3 runs to 17 residues. The CDR3 sequence is CASSLGTVSRETDEQFF. The CDR3 DNA is TGTGCCAGCAGCTTAGGGACAGTCTCGCGGGAGACAGATGAGCAGTTCTTC.

This clone showed up just once. The chain couples TRBV11-2 to TRBJ2-1; D is possibly TRBD1 (6 bases). This CDR3 has 15 residues. Trimming took off 0 bases at V and 12 bases at J, with 18 bases between the two ends. Germline V gene sequence: CDR1 SGHAT, CDR2 FQNNGV. The CDR3: CASSLEGASSRVQFF. In DNA, the CDR3 is TGTGCCAGCAGCTTAGAGGGGGCCTCTTCAAGAGTGCAGTTCTTC.

The gene calls are TRBV27 and TRBJ2-1; tentative D call: TRBD1 (6 bases). The CDR3 totals 14 residues. The V and J ends lost 3 bases and 9 bases respectively, with 15 bases between them. In germline, CDR1 is MNHEY, CDR2 SMNVEV (reference sequence). The CDR3 region has the DNA TGTGCCAGCAGTTTCCCACAGGGTTCTGGTGAGCAGTTCTTC. Translation: CASSFPQGSGEQFF.

This chain uses TRBV5-6 with TRBJ1-1, with 8 bases aligning to TRBD1. Germline V gene sequence: CDR1 SGHDT, CDR2 YYEEEE. V gave up 4 bases and J gave up 0 bases; unmatched junction bases: 8. This CDR3 is built from 16 residues. The CDR3 DNA reads as TGTGCCAGCAGCACGGACAGGGTTGGTTTGAACACTGAAGCTTTCTTT. Translation: CASSTDRVGLNTEAFF.

This clone was recorded only once. The J gene is TRBJ1-2, the V gene TRBV7-2; the match to TRBD1 covers 8 bases. The V and J ends lost 4 bases and 0 bases, in that order; junction bases with no gene match: 7. Germline CDR1 reads SGHTA; CDR2 reads FQGNSA. This CDR3 region has 16 residues. The CDR3 spells CASSSRQGRANYGYTF. The CDR3 DNA is TGTGCCAGCAGCTCTAGACAGGGGAGGGCTAACTATGGCTACACCTTC.

This rearrangement joins TRBV9 to TRBJ2-1; 10 positions match TRBD2. Germline trimming cut 2 bases from V and 6 bases from J; bases unmatched to any gene: 8. The CDR3 length is 16 residues. CDR1 and CDR2 (germline): SGDLS, YYNGEE. The DNA of the CDR3 is TGTGCCAGCAGCGTCCCCCCTAGCGGGGGACCCAATGAGCAGTTCTTC. This gives the protein CASSVPPSGGPNEQFF.

This sequence joins TRBV6-6 and TRBJ2-7, with TRBD1 as a possible D gene (7 bases). V was clipped by 4 bases and J by 5 bases, with 15 bases between them. Germline CDR1 MNHNY, CDR2 SVGAGI (reference sequence). The CDR3 loop spans 14 amino acids. The CDR3 sequence: CASSSPTGRNEQYF. Written as DNA, the CDR3 is TGTGCCAGCAGTTCCCCGACAGGGAGGAACGAGCAGTACTTC.

Only one count was recorded for this clone. This chain uses TRBV7-3 with TRBJ2-7; D may be TRBD2 (5 bases). Germline V gene lookup returns CDR1 SGHTA and CDR2 FQGTGA. Trimming shortened V by 5 bases and J by 1 base, and 15 bases separated the two germline ends. The CDR3 is 15 amino acids. The CDR3 loop is CASSDGPSRSYEQYF. For the CDR3, the DNA is TGTGCCAGCAGCGACGGCCCTAGCCGTTCCTACGAGCAGTACTTC.

The V gene is TRBV29-1, the J gene TRBJ2-1; 12 nucleotides match TRBD2. Germline CDR1 and CDR2: SQVTM and ANQGSEA. Trimming removed 6 bases from V and 6 bases from J; junction bases left unmatched: 6. CDR3 length equals 14 residues. The CDR3 loop reads CSVASGRAANEQFF. The CDR3 DNA sequence: TGCAGCGTCGCTAGCGGGAGGGCTGCCAATGAGCAGTTCTTC.

The chain couples TRBV5-1 to TRBJ1-1; TRBD1 aligns across 7 bases. The length of the CDR3 is 14 residues. The ends lost 4 bases at V and 1 base at J; junction bases unmatched: 4. Germline V gene data show CDR1 as SGHRS and CDR2 as YFSETQ. CDR3 sequence (DNA): TGCGCCAGCAGCGCGACAGGGAGGAACACTGAAGCTTTCTTT. This sequence encodes CASSATGRNTEAFF.

The chain carries TRBV6-4 and TRBJ2-2, with TRBD2 identical over 7 bases. The CDR3 is 16 residues long. Germline CDR1 reads MRHNA; CDR2 reads SNTAGT. The junction had 7 bases not matched to a gene; V was cut back by 3 bases and J by 3 bases. CDR3: CASSEGGGKDTGELFF. CDR3 nucleotides: TGTGCCAGCAGTGAGGGGGGGGGAAAGGACACCGGGGAGCTGTTTTTT.

In DNA form, the CDR3 reads TGCGCCAGCAGCGCATGGGGCAACATTCAGTACTTC. It is translated as CASSAWGNIQYF. The chain has TRBV4-3 and TRBJ2-4; a possible D gene is TRBD1 (5 bases). The V end was cut by 5 bases, the J end by 7 bases, with 9 bases between. From germline, CDR1 is LGHNA and CDR2 YSLEER. The CDR3 length is 12 residues.

The chain joins TRBV5-1 to TRBJ2-1; weak D call: TRBD2 (5 bases). From germline, CDR1 is SGHRS and CDR2 YFSETQ. CDR3 length: 15 residues. Trimming shortened V by 0 bases and J by 5 bases, and 12 bases separated the two germline ends. The CDR3 is CASSLGDYRNNEQFF. CDR3 coding DNA: TGCGCCAGCAGCTTGGGCGACTACCGGAACAATGAGCAGTTCTTC.

This clone was counted once. The chain employs TRBV6-1 and TRBJ2-1; 10 nucleotides match TRBD2. Losses at the gene ends were 6 bases for V and 2 bases for J; bases not matched to a gene: 4. This CDR3 region has 15 residues. Germline-derived CDR1 and CDR2 are MNHNS and SASEGT. CDR3: CASSQAGGTYNEQFF. CDR3 nucleotides: TGTGCCAGCAGCCAAGCGGGAGGGACCTACAATGAGCAGTTCTTC.

The rearrangement uses TRBV25-1 and TRBJ2-5, with D perhaps TRBD1 (5 bases). This CDR3 is 13 amino acids long. Germline CDR1 is MGHDK and CDR2 is SYGVNS. Trimming took off 2 bases at V and 3 bases at J, with 7 bases between the two ends. CDR3 DNA sequence: TGTGCCAGCAGTGAACCAGGGAAAGAGACCCAGTACTTC. Its translation: CASSEPGKETQYF.

The chain is built from TRBV5-6 and TRBJ2-3; 8 bases match TRBD2. V trimming: 1 base; J trimming: 6 bases; junction bases outside the gene matches: 7. The germline gives CDR1 SGHDT, CDR2 YYEEEE. The CDR3 loop spans 15 amino acids. CDR3 coding DNA: TGTGCCAGCAGCTTGCTTGGACTAGCCGTGGATACGCAGTATTTT. Amino acids: CASSLLGLAVDTQYF.